The 20 T cell receptor beta chains in this list originate from one sample, sequenced in a study of shared clonotypes between healthy human individuals. Only in-frame clones appear in the TCRdb table, and some are missing; sequencing was by immunoSEQ multiplex PCR. The sample lists about 2 million clones, about 94% occurring once. CD45RO-negative cells were positively selected for CCR7, leaving out terminally differentiated effector memory CD45RA+ cells. The sample comprised naive CD8+ T cells sorted from blood. These receptors came from a young man in good health.

This clone was detected only once. The genes are TRBV27 and TRBJ1-6, with D tentatively TRBD1 (6 bases). The CDR3 has 14 amino acids. The germline V gene encodes CDR1 MNHEY and CDR2 SMNVEV (reference sequence). V was shortened by 6 bases and J by 13 bases, with 19 bases between the two germline ends. CDR3 region: CASRPRGTLGPLHF. DNA of the CDR3: TGTGCCAGCAGACCCAGGGGTACCTTGGGGCCCCTCCACTTT.

This chain connects TRBV29-1 to TRBJ2-7, with TRBD2 as a possible D gene (7 bases). The CDR3 loop spans 15 amino acids. V was cut by 1 base and J by 6 bases, with 19 bases left in between. In germline, CDR1 is SQVTM, CDR2 ANQGSEA. CDR3 sequence: CSVEGRPAGASEQYF. The CDR3 coding sequence is TGCAGCGTTGAAGGCCGACCCGCGGGGGCAAGCGAGCAGTACTTC.

Of note for this clone: Other DNA sequences from this sample encode an identical CDR3 as well. The genes are TRBV7-9 and TRBJ2-7; D gene uncertain. Deletions cut 1 base from V and 3 bases from J, with 7 bases between. The CDR3 is made up of 13 amino acids. The germline V gene encodes CDR1 SEHNR and CDR2 FQNEAQ (reference sequence). CDR3 sequence: CASSLEANYEQYF. CDR3 coding DNA: TGTGCCAGCAGCTTAGAGGCCAACTACGAGCAGTACTTC.

The chain couples TRBV7-2 to TRBJ1-2, with D unresolved. V was pared by 11 bases and J by 4 bases, with 8 bases between. Germline V gene data show CDR1 as SGHTA and CDR2 as FQGNSA. This CDR3 has 10 amino acids. The CDR3 DNA reads TGTGCCGCTAAGGGCTATGGCTACACCTTC. This codes for CAAKGYGYTF.

In its sample, this clone was seen once. The chain is built from TRBV19 and TRBJ1-6, with D possibly being TRBD1 (5 bases). V was cut by 8 bases and J by 1 base, with 15 bases left in between. Germline V gene data show CDR1 as LNHDA and CDR2 as SQIVND (reference sequence). The length of the CDR3 is 16 residues. CDR3 DNA sequence: TGTGCCAGTGGGGCCGGTGTGGCTTCCTATAATTCACCCCTCCACTTT. As protein: CASGAGVASYNSPLHF.

The chain combines TRBV5-5 with TRBJ1-2, with D uncertain. Germline values: CDR1 SGHKS, CDR2 YYEKEE (reference sequence). V was cut by 3 bases and J by 2 bases, with 14 bases left in between. This CDR3 comprises 15 residues. The CDR3 spells CASSSDTWVNYGYTF. DNA for the CDR3: TGTGCCAGCAGCTCTGACACCTGGGTGAACTATGGCTACACCTTC.

Only one count was recorded for this clone. This chain uses TRBV4-2 with TRBJ2-7, with D perhaps TRBD1 (5 bases). The germline V gene has CDR1 LGHNA and CDR2 YNFKEQ. The CDR3 runs 13 residues. Trimming stripped 0 bases from V and 7 bases from J, with 10 bases between. CDR3 sequence: CASSQDETDEQYF. The CDR3 coding sequence is TGTGCCAGCAGCCAAGACGAGACAGATGAGCAGTACTTC.

The chain couples TRBV10-3 to TRBJ1-1, with D possibly being TRBD1 (5 bases). The CDR3 runs to 14 residues. Trimming cost V 4 bases and J 3 bases, with 12 bases left between them. Germline loops: CDR1 ENHRY, CDR2 SYGVKD. CDR3: CAISVGGSDTEAFF. The CDR3, as DNA: TGTGCCATCAGTGTGGGGGGTTCGGACACTGAAGCTTTCTTT.

The CDR3 protein is CAWCPGLAGGFSSYNEQFF. In nucleotides, the CDR3 is TGTGCCTGGTGCCCCGGACTAGCGGGGGGTTTTAGCTCCTACAATGAGCAGTTCTTC. The rearrangement joins TRBV30 to TRBJ2-1; 14 bases are a match to TRBD2. The germline CDR1 and CDR2 sequences are GTSNPN and SVGIG (reference sequence). The CDR3 is made up of 19 amino acids. J was trimmed by 0 bases and V by 5 bases; bases with no gene match: 12.

This chain joins TRBV6-1 and TRBJ2-7; TRBD2 might be the D (5 bases). The germline V and J ends were trimmed by 9 bases and 4 bases, with 22 bases remaining between them. Germline CDR1 and CDR2: MNHNS and SASEGT. The CDR3 has 15 residues. This CDR3 reads CASLGMGLEGYEQYF. In DNA, the CDR3 is TGTGCCAGTCTGGGGATGGGCCTAGAGGGATACGAGCAGTACTTC.

The chain has TRBV13 and TRBJ1-4, with D maybe TRBD1 (5 bases). Germline-derived CDR1 and CDR2 are PRHDT and FYEKMQ (reference sequence). The CDR3 spans 13 residues. Trimming shortened V by 3 bases and J by 5 bases, and 7 bases separated the two germline ends. As DNA, the CDR3 is TGTGCCAGCAGCTTGGACACGAATGAAAAACTGTTTTTT. Protein sequence: CASSLDTNEKLFF.

The V and J genes are TRBV27 and TRBJ1-2; D might be TRBD1 (5 bases). V was shortened by 3 bases and J by 4 bases, with 15 bases between the two germline ends. This CDR3 comprises 15 residues. The V gene's germline CDR1 is MNHEY and CDR2 SMNVEV (reference sequence). In nucleotides, the CDR3 is TGTGCCAGCAGTTTGTATCAGGGTCGCACCTATGGCTACACCTTC. Translation: CASSLYQGRTYGYTF.

As for this clone: Other DNA sequences in this specimen translate into the identical CDR3. The V and J genes are TRBV5-1 and TRBJ2-7; the match to TRBD2 covers 12 bases. The V segment lost 5 bases and the J segment 2 bases; nucleotides outside the gene matches: 5. The CDR3 extends over 15 amino acids. CDR1 SGHRS and CDR2 YFSETQ come from the germline V gene. For the CDR3, the DNA is TGCGCCAGCAGAGAAGGACTAGCGGGGACCTACGAGCAGTACTTC. Protein: CASREGLAGTYEQYF.

This chain connects TRBV27 to TRBJ2-3; D call uncertain. V dropped 5 bases and J dropped 3 bases, with 12 bases sitting between them. The CDR3 contains 14 residues. Germline V gene lookup returns CDR1 MNHEY and CDR2 SMNVEV (reference sequence). As DNA, the CDR3 is TGTGCCAGCAGTCCCCCCTTTCTTACAGATACGCAGTATTTT. Translating it yields CASSPPFLTDTQYF.

This chain joins TRBV29-1 and TRBJ1-1; the D gene is possibly TRBD1 (5 bases). V was clipped by 8 bases and J by 10 bases, with 17 bases between them. Germline CDR1 is SQVTM and CDR2 is ANQGSEA. The CDR3 is made up of 11 amino acids. This CDR3 reads CSSLVTGLAFF. In DNA, the CDR3 is TGCAGCTCATTGGTCACGGGACTAGCTTTCTTT.

The V call is TRBV5-6, the J call TRBJ1-1; D remains ambiguous. Germline V gene lookup returns CDR1 SGHDT and CDR2 YYEEEE. Trimming removed 5 bases at V and 7 bases at J, with 15 bases between. CDR3 length: 13 residues. Here the CDR3 DNA reads TGTGCCAGCAGATTCACGGGGAAGCATGAAGCTTTCTTT. Its translation is CASRFTGKHEAFF. Combining the CDR3 with reference TRBV5-6 and TRBJ1-1 gives the whole variable domain DAGVTQSPTHLIKTRGQQVTLRCSPKSGHDTVSWYQQALGQGPQFIFQYYEEEERQRGNFPDRFSGHQFPNYSSELNVNALLLGDSALYLCASRFTGKHEAFFGQGTRLTVV.

CDR3 residues: CASTRGSYEQYF. The CDR3, as DNA: TGTGCCAGCACCCGTGGCTCCTACGAGCAGTACTTC. The chain carries TRBV28 and TRBJ2-7, with D unresolved. The germline CDR1 and CDR2 sequences are MDHEN and SYDVKM. The CDR3 has 12 amino acids. V was trimmed by 7 bases and J by 0 bases, leaving 7 bases between them.

The chain links TRBV29-1 to TRBJ2-2; 13 bases map to TRBD2. Trimming took 6 bases from V and 6 from J; bases not matched to a gene: 4. This CDR3 has 14 residues. The germline CDR1 and CDR2 sequences are SQVTM and ANQGSEA. The CDR3 loop reads CSVPGLAGPGELFF. For the CDR3, the DNA is TGCAGCGTACCGGGACTAGCGGGGCCCGGGGAGCTGTTTTTT.

The chain employs TRBV4-3 and TRBJ1-2, with D unresolved. The V and J ends lost 0 bases and 4 bases respectively, with 9 bases between them. This CDR3 spans 14 amino acids. The germline CDR1 and CDR2 sequences are LGHNA and YSLEER. The CDR3 is CASSQDTRGYGYTF. The DNA of the CDR3 is TGCGCCAGCAGCCAAGATACCCGGGGCTATGGCTACACCTTC.

The J gene is TRBJ2-7, the V gene TRBV6-1; D possibly matches TRBD1 or TRBD2 (5 bases each). This CDR3 is 15 amino acids long. Germline lookup yields CDR1 MNHNS and CDR2 SASEGT. With 1 base removed from V and 4 bases from J, the gap between germline ends came to 14 bases. CDR3 loop: CASSEGGGPPYEQYF. For the CDR3, the DNA is TGTGCCAGCAGTGAAGGTGGGGGTCCTCCTTACGAGCAGTACTTC.